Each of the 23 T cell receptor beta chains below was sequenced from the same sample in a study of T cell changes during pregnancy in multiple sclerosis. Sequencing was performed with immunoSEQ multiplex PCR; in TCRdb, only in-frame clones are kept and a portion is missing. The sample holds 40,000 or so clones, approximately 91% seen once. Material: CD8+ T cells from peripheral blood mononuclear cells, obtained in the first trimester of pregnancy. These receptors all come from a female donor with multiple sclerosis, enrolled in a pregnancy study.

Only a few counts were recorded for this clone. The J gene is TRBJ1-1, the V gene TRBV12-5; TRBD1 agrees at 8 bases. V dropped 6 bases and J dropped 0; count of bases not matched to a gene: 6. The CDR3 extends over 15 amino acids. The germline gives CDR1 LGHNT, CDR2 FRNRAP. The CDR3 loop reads CASGSGQGLNTEAFF. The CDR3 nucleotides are TGTGCTAGTGGATCCGGACAGGGATTGAACACTGAAGCTTTCTTT.

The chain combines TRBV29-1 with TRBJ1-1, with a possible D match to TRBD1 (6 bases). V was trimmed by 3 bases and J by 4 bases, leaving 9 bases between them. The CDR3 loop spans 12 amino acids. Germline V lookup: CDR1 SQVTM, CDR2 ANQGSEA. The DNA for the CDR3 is TGCAGCGTTGATTTAGGGGGCACTGAAGCTTTCTTT. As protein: CSVDLGGTEAFF.

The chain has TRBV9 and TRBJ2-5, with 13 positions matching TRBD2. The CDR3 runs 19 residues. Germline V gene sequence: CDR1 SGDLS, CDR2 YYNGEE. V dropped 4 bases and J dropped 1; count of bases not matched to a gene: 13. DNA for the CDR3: TGTGCCAGCAGCCCAGGGAAACTAGCGGGGGGGCGAAGCCAAGAGACCCAGTACTTC. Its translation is CASSPGKLAGGRSQETQYF.

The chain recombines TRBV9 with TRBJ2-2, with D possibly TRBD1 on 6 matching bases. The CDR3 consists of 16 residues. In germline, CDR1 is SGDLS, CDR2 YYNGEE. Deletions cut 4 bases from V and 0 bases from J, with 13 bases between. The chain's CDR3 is CASSPRDTSNTGELFF. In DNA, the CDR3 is TGTGCCAGCAGCCCCAGGGACACTTCGAACACCGGGGAGCTGTTTTTT.

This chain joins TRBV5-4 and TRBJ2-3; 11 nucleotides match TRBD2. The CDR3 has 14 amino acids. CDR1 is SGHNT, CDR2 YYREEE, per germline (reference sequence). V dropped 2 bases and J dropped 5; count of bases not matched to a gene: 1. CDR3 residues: CASSFLAGGDTQYF. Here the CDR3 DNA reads TGTGCCAGCAGCTTTCTAGCGGGGGGAGATACGCAGTATTTT.

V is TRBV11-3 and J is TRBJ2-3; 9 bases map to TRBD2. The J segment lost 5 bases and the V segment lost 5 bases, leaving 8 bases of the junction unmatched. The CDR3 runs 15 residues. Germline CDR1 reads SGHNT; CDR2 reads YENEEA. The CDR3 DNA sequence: TGTGCCAGCAGCCCGGGCGGGGGGGCGGTAGATACGCAGTATTTT. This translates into CASSPGGGAVDTQYF.

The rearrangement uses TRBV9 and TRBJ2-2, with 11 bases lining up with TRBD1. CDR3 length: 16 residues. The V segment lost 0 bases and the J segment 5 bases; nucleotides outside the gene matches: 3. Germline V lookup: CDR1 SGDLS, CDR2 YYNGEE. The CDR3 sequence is CASSVGGQGVTGELFF. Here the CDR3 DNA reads TGTGCCAGCAGCGTAGGGGGACAGGGGGTGACCGGGGAGCTGTTTTTT.

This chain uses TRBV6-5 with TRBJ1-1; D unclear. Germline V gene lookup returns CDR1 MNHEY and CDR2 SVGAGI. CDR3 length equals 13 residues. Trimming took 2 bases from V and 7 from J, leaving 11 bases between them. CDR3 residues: CASSYASAIEAFF. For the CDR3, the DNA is TGTGCCAGCAGTTACGCCTCAGCGATTGAAGCTTTCTTT.

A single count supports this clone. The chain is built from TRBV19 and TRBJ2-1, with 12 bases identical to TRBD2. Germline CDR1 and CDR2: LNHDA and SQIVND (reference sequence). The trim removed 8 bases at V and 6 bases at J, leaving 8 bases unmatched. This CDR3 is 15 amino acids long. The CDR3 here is CASGPLAGGLNEQFF. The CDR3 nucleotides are TGTGCCAGTGGACCCCTAGCGGGGGGGCTCAATGAGCAGTTCTTC.

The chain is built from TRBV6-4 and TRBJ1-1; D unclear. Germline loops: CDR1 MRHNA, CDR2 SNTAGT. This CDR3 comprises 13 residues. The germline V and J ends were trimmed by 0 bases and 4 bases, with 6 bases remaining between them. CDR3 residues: CASSDSPLTEAFF. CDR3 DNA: TGTGCCAGCAGTGACTCCCCTCTCACTGAAGCTTTCTTT.

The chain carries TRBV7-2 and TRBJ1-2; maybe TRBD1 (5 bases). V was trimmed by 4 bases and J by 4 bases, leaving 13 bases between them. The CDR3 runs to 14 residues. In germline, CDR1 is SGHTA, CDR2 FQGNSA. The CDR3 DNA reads TGTGCCAGCAGCTCGGGACTGCAAGTCTATGGCTACACCTTC. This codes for CASSSGLQVYGYTF.

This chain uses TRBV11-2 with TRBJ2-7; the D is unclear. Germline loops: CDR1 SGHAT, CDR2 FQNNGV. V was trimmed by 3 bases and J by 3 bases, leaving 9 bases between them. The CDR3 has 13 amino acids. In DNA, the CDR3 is TGTGCCAGCAGCTTGGGCTCGGTCTACGAGCAGTACTTC. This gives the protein CASSLGSVYEQYF.

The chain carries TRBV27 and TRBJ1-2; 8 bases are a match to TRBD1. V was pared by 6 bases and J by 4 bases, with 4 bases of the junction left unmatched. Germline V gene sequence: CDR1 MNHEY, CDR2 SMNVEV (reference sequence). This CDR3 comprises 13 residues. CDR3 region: CASSRGQGYGYTF. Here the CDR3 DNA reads TGTGCCAGCAGCCGAGGACAGGGCTATGGCTACACCTTC.

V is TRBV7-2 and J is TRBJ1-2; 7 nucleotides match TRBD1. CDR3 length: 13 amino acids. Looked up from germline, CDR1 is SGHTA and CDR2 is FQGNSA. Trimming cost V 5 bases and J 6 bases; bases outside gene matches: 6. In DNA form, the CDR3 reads TGTGCCAGCAGCGCCGGGACAGCGCATGGCTACACCTTC. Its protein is CASSAGTAHGYTF.

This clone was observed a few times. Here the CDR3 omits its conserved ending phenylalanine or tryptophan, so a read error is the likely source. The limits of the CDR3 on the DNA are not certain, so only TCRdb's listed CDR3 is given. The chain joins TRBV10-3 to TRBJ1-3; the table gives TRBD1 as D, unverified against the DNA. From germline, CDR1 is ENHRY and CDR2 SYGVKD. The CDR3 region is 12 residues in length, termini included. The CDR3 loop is CAIGPGTAAVRY.

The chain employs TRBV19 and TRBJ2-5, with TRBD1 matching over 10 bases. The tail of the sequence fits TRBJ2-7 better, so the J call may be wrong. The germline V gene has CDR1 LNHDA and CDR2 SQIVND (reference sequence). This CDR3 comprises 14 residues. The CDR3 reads CASRRTGGSYEQYF. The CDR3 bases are TGTGCCAGTAGGCGGACAGGGGGCTCCTACGAGCAGTACTTC.

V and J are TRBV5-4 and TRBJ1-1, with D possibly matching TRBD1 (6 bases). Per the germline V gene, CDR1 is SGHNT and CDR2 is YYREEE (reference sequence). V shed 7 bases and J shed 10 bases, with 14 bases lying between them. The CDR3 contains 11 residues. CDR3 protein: CASGGGGLAFF. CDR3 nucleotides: TGTGCCAGCGGGGGCGGGGGCTTAGCTTTCTTT.

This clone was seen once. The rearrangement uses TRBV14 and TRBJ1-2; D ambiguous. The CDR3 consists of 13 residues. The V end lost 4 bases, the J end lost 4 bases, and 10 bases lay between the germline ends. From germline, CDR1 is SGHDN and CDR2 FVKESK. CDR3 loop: CASSREGSYGYTF. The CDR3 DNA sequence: TGTGCCAGCAGCCGGGAGGGCTCCTATGGCTACACCTTC.

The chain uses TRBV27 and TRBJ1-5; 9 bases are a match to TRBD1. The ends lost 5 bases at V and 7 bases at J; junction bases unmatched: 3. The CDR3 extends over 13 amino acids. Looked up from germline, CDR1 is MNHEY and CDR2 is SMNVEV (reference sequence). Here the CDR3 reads CASSIGTGQPQHF. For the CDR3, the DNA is TGTGCCAGCAGTATAGGGACAGGGCAGCCCCAGCATTTT.

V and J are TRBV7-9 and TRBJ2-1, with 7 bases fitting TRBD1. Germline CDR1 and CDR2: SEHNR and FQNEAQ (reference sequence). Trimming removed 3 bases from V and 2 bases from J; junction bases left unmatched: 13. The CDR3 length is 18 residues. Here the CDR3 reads CASSFPTVLRGPYNEQFF. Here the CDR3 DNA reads TGTGCCAGCAGCTTCCCCACCGTATTGAGGGGGCCCTACAATGAGCAGTTCTTC.

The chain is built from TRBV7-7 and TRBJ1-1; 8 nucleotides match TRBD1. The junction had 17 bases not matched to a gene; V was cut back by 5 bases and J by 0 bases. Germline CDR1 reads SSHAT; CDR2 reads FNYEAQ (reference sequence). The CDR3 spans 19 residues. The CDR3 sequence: CASSPLDREVMRLNTEAFF. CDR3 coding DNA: TGTGCCAGCAGCCCCCTGGACAGGGAGGTAATGCGATTGAACACTGAAGCTTTCTTT.

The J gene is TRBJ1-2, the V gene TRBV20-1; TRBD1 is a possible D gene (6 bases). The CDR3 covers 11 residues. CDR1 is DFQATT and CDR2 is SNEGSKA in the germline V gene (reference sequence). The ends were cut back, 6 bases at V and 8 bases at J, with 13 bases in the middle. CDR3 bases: TGCAGTGCCAGCCCACAGGGAGGCTACACCTTC. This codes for CSASPQGGYTF.

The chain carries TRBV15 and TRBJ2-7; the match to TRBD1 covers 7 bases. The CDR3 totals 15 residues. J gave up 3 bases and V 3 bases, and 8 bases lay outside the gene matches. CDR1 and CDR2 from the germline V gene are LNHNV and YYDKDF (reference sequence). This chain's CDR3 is CATSSDSGQFYEQYF. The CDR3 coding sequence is TGTGCCACCAGCAGCGACTCGGGACAGTTCTACGAGCAGTACTTC.